This T cell receptor beta chain is from a study (dated by TCRdb to 2012 to 2014). A word on this clonotype: Its antigen is not yet known. At one of its ends the junction is not consistent with the germline gene, which may arise from a read error.

CDR3 length: 15 amino acids, cysteine to phenylalanine. Only the CDR3 region is kept as DNA, spanning 45 bases read in frame from base 1. CDR1 is given as MNHEY and CDR2 as SVGEGT, both from the germline V gene. The sequencer listed for this sample is Illumina Genome Analyzer IIx. TCRdb redid the processing of the public reads, applying fastp at Q25 and MiXCR, and retained in-frame beta chains. Identical CDR3 protein sequences are pooled into one entry, listed with their most common genes and DNA. The sample table shows nearly 15,000 distinct CDR3 sequences, and approximately 34% are seen once. Clones ranked in the top ten supply about 16% of the sample.

Sequenced sample: blood. This TCR was sampled from a human donor. The chain is made from TRBV6-2 or TRBV6-3 and TRBJ2-2, with 9 bases in between that match TRBD1. The CDR3 region reads CASNPRTGDTGELLF. The bases are TGTGCCAGCAACCCCAGGACAGGGGACACCGGGGAGCTGCTTTTT.